This T cell receptor (beta chain) comes out of a study of cytomegalovirus exposure and HLA in healthy donors. CDR1 and CDR2 from the germline V gene are SGHNT and YYREEE (reference sequence). The V gene lost 4 bases and the J gene lost 2 bases, with 3 bases spanning the gap. The CDR3 runs 12 residues. The PCR was carried out with 60 Vbeta primers and 13 Jbeta primers. Profiled with immunoSEQ multiplex PCR; TCRdb holds only in-frame clones, not every one. This sample carries about 130,000 clones, 83% of them seen once, and the ten largest clones take more than 3.5%. Specimen: PBMCs. The rearrangement uses TRBV5-4 and TRBJ2-2; D uncertain. This TCR derives from a middle-aged woman in good health and CMV-seropositive. The CDR3 loop reads CASSRNTGELFF. The CDR3 DNA reads as TGTGCCAGCAGCCGTAACACCGGGGAGCTGTTTTTT.